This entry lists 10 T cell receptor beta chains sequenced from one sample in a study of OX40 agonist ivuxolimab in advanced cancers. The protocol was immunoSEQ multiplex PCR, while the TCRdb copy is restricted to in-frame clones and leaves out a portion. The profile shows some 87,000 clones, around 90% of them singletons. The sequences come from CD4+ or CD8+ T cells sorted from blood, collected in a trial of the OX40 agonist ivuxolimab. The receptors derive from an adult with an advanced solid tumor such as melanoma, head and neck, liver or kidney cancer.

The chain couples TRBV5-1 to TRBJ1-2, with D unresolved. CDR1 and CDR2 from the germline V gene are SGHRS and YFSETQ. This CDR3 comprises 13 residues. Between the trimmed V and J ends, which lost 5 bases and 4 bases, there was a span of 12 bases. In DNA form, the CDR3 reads TGCGCCAGCAGTATGGTCGGGAGCTATGGCTACACCTTC. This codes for CASSMVGSYGYTF.

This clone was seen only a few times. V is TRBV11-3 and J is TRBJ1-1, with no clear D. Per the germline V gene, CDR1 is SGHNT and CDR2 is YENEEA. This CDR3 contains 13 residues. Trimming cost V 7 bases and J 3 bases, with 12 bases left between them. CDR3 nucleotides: TGTGCCAGCACCCAGCGGTGGGACACTGAAGCTTTCTTT. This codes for CASTQRWDTEAFF.

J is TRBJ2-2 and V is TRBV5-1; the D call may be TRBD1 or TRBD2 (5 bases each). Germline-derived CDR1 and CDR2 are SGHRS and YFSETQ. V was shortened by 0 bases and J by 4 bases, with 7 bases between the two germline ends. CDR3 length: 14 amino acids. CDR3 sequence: CASSLDGATGELFF. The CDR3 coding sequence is TGCGCCAGCAGCTTGGACGGGGCCACCGGGGAGCTGTTTTTT.

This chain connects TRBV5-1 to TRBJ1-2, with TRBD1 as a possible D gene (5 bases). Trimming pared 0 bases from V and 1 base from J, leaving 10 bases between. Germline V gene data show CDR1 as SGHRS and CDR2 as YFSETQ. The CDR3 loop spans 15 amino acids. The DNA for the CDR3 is TGCGCCAGCAGCTTGGCCACAGGAAATAACTATGGCTACACCTTC. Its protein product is CASSLATGNNYGYTF.

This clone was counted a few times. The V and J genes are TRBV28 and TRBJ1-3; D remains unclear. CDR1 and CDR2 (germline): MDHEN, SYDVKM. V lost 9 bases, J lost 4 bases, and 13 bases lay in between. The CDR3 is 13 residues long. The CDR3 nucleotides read TGTGCCAGTGGCGGGATGTGGGGAAACACCATATATTTT. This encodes CASGGMWGNTIYF.

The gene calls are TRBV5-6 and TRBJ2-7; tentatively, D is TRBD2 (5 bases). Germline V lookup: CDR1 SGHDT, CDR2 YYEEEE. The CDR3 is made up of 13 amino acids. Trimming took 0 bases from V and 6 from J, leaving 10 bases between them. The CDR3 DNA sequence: TGTGCCAGCAGCTTGGTGGCTAGCAGCGAGCAGTACTTC. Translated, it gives CASSLVASSEQYF. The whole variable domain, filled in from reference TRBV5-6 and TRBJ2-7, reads DAGVTQSPTHLIKTRGQQVTLRCSPKSGHDTVSWYQQALGQGPQFIFQYYEEEERQRGNFPDRFSGHQFPNYSSELNVNALLLGDSALYLCASSLVASSEQYFGPGTRLTVT.

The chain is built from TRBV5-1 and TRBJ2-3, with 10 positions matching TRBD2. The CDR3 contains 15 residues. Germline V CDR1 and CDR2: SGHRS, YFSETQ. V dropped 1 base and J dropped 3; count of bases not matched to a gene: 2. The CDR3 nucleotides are TGCGCCAGCAGCTTGACGGGACTAGCGACAGATACGCAGTATTTT. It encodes CASSLTGLATDTQYF.

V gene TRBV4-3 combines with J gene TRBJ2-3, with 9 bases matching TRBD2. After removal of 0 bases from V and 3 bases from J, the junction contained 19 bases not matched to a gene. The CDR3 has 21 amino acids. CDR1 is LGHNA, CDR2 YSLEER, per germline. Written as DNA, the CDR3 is TGCGCCAGCAGCCAAGATTCGACGCGCGGGGGGGCGTTTGGGGCAACAGATACGCAGTATTTT. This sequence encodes CASSQDSTRGGAFGATDTQYF.

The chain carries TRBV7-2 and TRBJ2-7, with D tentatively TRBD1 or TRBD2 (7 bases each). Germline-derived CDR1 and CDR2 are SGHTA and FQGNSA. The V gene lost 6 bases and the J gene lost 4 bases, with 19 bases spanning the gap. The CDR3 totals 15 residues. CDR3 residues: CASRFRQGGDYEQYF. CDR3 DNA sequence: TGTGCCAGCAGATTCAGACAGGGAGGGGATTACGAGCAGTACTTC.

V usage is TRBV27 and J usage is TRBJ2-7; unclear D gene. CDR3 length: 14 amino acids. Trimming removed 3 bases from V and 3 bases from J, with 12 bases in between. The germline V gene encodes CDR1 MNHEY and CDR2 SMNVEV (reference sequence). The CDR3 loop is CASSFSDPDYEQYF. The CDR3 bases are TGTGCCAGCAGTTTTTCGGACCCTGACTACGAGCAGTACTTC.